The rows below give T cell receptor beta chains drawn from one sample of a study of blood T cell repertoires in COVID-19. Using immunoSEQ multiplex PCR, the repertoire was profiled, and TCRdb retains in-frame clones only, with some absent. The sample holds hundreds of thousands of clones, around 90% seen once. The sample taken for sequencing was peripheral blood. The source is a man in his late teens or twenties with active or convalescent COVID-19. Both conserved end residues are part of each CDR3. Fields, in order: V gene, clone size, D gene, J gene, CDR3 protein, CDR3 DNA. A D gene is named only where the DNA matches it firmly. Clone size, where shown, is once, few, many, or a class for clones that have expanded.

TRBV5-4	once	TRBD2	TRBJ2-3	CASFAGLASGDTQYF	TGTGCCAGCTTCGCGGGACTAGCCAGCGGCGATACGCAGTATTTT
TRBV12-3/TRBV12-4	-	-	TRBJ2-1	CASSRLGTEQFF	TGTGCCAGCAGTCGCTTGGGGACAGAGCAGTTCTTC
TRBV29-1	-	-	TRBJ1-2	CSGHGGDGYTF	TGCAGCGGTCATGGCGGGGATGGCTACACCTTC
TRBV27	once	-	TRBJ1-1	CASSSPPGLYTEAFF	TGTGCCAGCAGTTCCCCCCCGGGGTTGTACACTGAAGCTTTCTTT
TRBV4-1	-	TRBD1	TRBJ1-2	CASSPQGVSRGQADYGYTF	TGCGCCAGCAGCCCTCAAGGCGTGTCTCGGGGACAGGCTGACTATGGCTACACCTTC
TRBV6-2/TRBV6-3	-	TRBD1	TRBJ1-5	CASSYGQGGNQPQHF	TGTGCCAGCAGTTACGGACAGGGGGGGAATCAGCCCCAGCATTTT
TRBV7-9	-	-	TRBJ1-3	CASSLPGERNTIYF	TGTGCCAGCAGCTTGCCGGGAGAGAGAAACACCATATATTTT
TRBV18	-	-	TRBJ1-4	CASSPRRGNFEKLFF	TGTGCCAGCTCACCAAGGCGGGGTAACTTTGAAAAACTGTTTTTT
TRBV19	-	TRBD1	TRBJ2-1	CASSTRDSPRNEQFF	TGTGCCAGTAGTACCCGGGACAGCCCCCGGAATGAGCAGTTCTTC
TRBV6-5	-	-	TRBJ2-1	CASSYVGGRGDEQFF	TGTGCCAGCAGTTACGTAGGGGGGAGGGGCGATGAGCAGTTCTTC
TRBV11-3	-	TRBD2	TRBJ2-1	CASSTPGLAGNEQFF	TGTGCCAGCAGCACCCCCGGACTAGCGGGTAATGAGCAGTTCTTC
TRBV18	-	-	TRBJ1-6	CASSWGTMDNSPLHF	TGTGCCAGCTCATGGGGGACTATGGATAATTCACCCCTCCACTTT
TRBV7-9	-	-	TRBJ1-1	CASSLDQREAFF	TGTGCCAGCAGCTTAGACCAGAGGGAAGCTTTCTTT
TRBV14	-	-	TRBJ1-3	CASSQDWAGAGNTIYF	TGTGCCAGCAGCCAAGATTGGGCAGGGGCTGGAAACACCATATATTTT
TRBV27	-	TRBD1	TRBJ1-2	CASSSQGTGGYTF	TGTGCCAGCAGTTCACAGGGGACAGGTGGCTACACCTTC
TRBV11-2	few	-	TRBJ1-1	CASSLGWGITEAFF	TGTGCCAGCAGCTTAGGGTGGGGCATTACGGAAGCTTTCTTT
TRBV24-1	-	TRBD2	TRBJ2-3	CATSDPSGESTDTQYF	TGTGCCACCAGTGATCCTAGCGGGGAAAGCACAGATACGCAGTATTTT
TRBV7-9	-	TRBD2	TRBJ2-2	CASSPWTGGTGELFF	TGTGCCAGCAGCCCTTGGACGGGGGGCACCGGGGAGCTGTTTTTT
TRBV4-1	-	TRBD1	TRBJ1-2	CASSQRGQYGYTF	TGCGCCAGCAGCCAAAGGGGACAGTACGGCTACACCTTC
TRBV4-1	-	TRBD1	TRBJ2-1	CASSPPQGEEQFF	TGCGCCAGCAGCCCGCCCCAGGGGGAGGAGCAGTTCTTC
TRBV5-1	-	TRBD2	TRBJ2-7	CASSLDLRLAGQRDEQYF	TGCGCCAGCAGCTTGGACCTCAGACTAGCGGGTCAGCGGGACGAGCAGTACTTC
TRBV27	-	-	TRBJ1-3	CASRRTVTSTIYF	TGTGCCAGCCGCAGGACAGTAACGAGCACCATATATTTT
TRBV7-8	-	TRBD1	TRBJ2-7	CASSWTQWDSSYEQYF	TGTGCCAGCAGCTGGACACAATGGGACAGCTCCTACGAGCAGTACTTC
TRBV28	-	-	TRBJ1-2	CASSLVLQGNYGYTF	TGTGCCAGCAGTTTGGTCCTGCAGGGTAACTATGGCTACACCTTC
TRBV5-6	-	TRBD1	TRBJ2-3	CASSSDRGYTDTQYF	TGTGCCAGCAGCTCGGACAGGGGTTACACAGATACGCAGTATTTT
TRBV15	-	-	TRBJ1-5	CATSRDFFQGQGTQPQHF	TGTGCCACCAGCAGAGATTTTTTCCAAGGGCAGGGGACTCAGCCCCAGCATTTT
TRBV5-1	-	-	TRBJ2-2	CASSPTRPNTGELFF	TGCGCCAGCAGCCCCACGCGCCCGAACACCGGGGAGCTGTTTTTT
TRBV19	-	TRBD1	TRBJ1-4	CASSIDPPRTGDGKLFF	TGTGCCAGTAGTATAGACCCACCACGGACAGGGGACGGAAAACTGTTTTTT
TRBV6-2/TRBV6-3	-	TRBD2	TRBJ2-1	CASSSSGDYNEQFF	TGTGCCAGCAGTTCCAGCGGGGACTACAATGAGCAGTTCTTC
TRBV5-1	-	TRBD2	TRBJ2-7	CASSLAVSGNISYEQYF	TGCGCCAGCAGCTTGGCCGTTAGCGGGAACATATCCTACGAGCAGTACTTC
TRBV5-4	once	TRBD2	TRBJ2-7	CASSPPTSRPYEQYF	TGTGCCAGCAGCCCCCCGACTAGCAGACCATACGAGCAGTACTTC
TRBV14	-	-	TRBJ1-2	CASSQVYGVGGYTF	TGTGCCAGCAGCCAAGTTTACGGGGTTGGAGGCTACACCTTC
TRBV9	-	TRBD1	TRBJ2-1	CASSGDGTADNEQFF	TGTGCCAGCAGCGGGGACGGGACAGCCGACAATGAGCAGTTCTTC
TRBV19	-	TRBD2	TRBJ2-1	CASRGLAGPFTTMSYNEQFF	TGTGCCAGTAGGGGACTAGCGGGACCCTTTACTACAATGAGCTACAATGAGCAGTTCTTC
TRBV28	-	-	TRBJ1-4	CASSGTGMSEKLFF	TGTGCCAGCAGTGGCACAGGGATGTCTGAAAAACTGTTTTTT
TRBV6-6	-	-	TRBJ2-7	CASSYGGPYEQYF	TGTGCCAGCAGTTATGGGGGCCCCTACGAGCAGTACTTC
TRBV7-8	-	TRBD1	TRBJ2-5	CASSLDQWRRQGETQYF	TGTGCCAGCAGCTTAGATCAATGGAGGCGACAGGGAGAGACCCAGTACTTC
TRBV18	once	TRBD1	TRBJ1-1	CASSPVQGALPGKTEAFF	TGTGCCAGCTCACCAGTACAGGGGGCATTGCCAGGGAAGACTGAAGCTTTCTTT
TRBV7-9	-	-	TRBJ2-1	CASSLMGLASYNEQFF	TGTGCCAGCAGCTTAATGGGTCTAGCATCCTACAATGAGCAGTTCTTC
TRBV5-1	-	TRBD1	TRBJ2-5	CASSLGQGETQYF	TGCGCCAGCAGCTTGGGACAGGGGGAGACCCAGTACTTC
TRBV7-3	-	TRBD2	TRBJ2-1	CASSLKTSGRYEQFF	TGTGCCAGCAGCTTGAAAACTAGCGGGAGGTATGAGCAGTTCTTC
TRBV5-6	-	TRBD1	TRBJ2-3	CASSHRDRGSTDTQYF	TGTGCCAGCAGCCATAGGGACAGGGGGAGCACAGATACGCAGTATTTT
TRBV3-1/TRBV3-2	-	TRBD1	TRBJ1-2	CASSQGSGTGVGYTF	TGTGCCAGCAGCCAAGGTTCGGGGACAGGGGTTGGCTACACCTTC
TRBV27	-	TRBD1	TRBJ2-5	CASSPGQGMYQETQYF	TGTGCCAGCAGTCCAGGACAGGGGATGTACCAAGAGACCCAGTACTTC